This T cell receptor (beta chain) was sequenced for a study of T-cell reconstitution after alpha-beta-depleted transplantation in children. Notes on the study in general: Alpha-beta T cells about two months after transplant reportedly derived from several hundred expanded graft clones. T cells produced anew were the main source of T-cell counts and diversity one year after transplant. Diversity of TCRbeta at day 60 was high in some patients, arising from surviving recipient T cells and thymic progenitors.

The authors prepared the TCRbeta library with unique molecular identifiers. MiXCR was run by TCRdb on the PCR reads, yielding one entry per CDR3 protein. The table has 500,000 to 650,000 distinct CDR3 sequences, 13% seen once; the top ten hold about 2.2%. Worth noting for this clonotype: The antigen is unknown.

Trimming removed 8 bases at V and 0 bases at J, with 15 bases between. Germline CDR1 and CDR2: ENHRY and SYGVKD. The CDR3 is made up of 15 amino acids. This chain joins TRBV10-3 and TRBJ2-3; D uncertain. This specimen consisted of PBMCs, mostly from graft donor cells, obtained 360 days after TCRalphabeta/CD19-depleted stem cell transplant. This receptor was identified in a male patient under 18 who had a stem cell transplant for acute myeloid leukemia, so the T cells may come from the graft donor. The CDR3 region has the DNA TGTGCCATCTCTCGGGTCCCAGATAGCACAGATACGCAGTATTTT. Protein: CAISRVPDSTDTQYF.